This T cell receptor (beta chain) was retrieved from a study of shared clonotypes between healthy human individuals. The protocol was immunoSEQ multiplex PCR, while the TCRdb copy is restricted to in-frame clones and leaves out a portion. In the table there are 400,000 or so clones, 96% of which are singletons. Trimming took 5 bases from V and 6 from J; bases not matched to a gene: 5. Germline V gene data show CDR1 as SGHKS and CDR2 as YYEKEE (reference sequence). The CDR3 loop spans 14 amino acids. The study drew all its donors from Caucasian adults living in Nashville, Tennessee. CCR7-negative CD45RA+ TemRA cells were combined with CD45RO+ cells to form CD8 memory.

The chain joins TRBV5-5 to TRBJ2-2; 9 nucleotides match TRBD1. This clonotype was sampled from a man aged 30-40 years in good health. The sequenced sample consisted of memory CD8+ T cells sorted from blood. Subset here: CD45RO+ cells pooled with CCR7-negative TemRA cells. CDR3 DNA: TGTGCCAGCAGGGAGACAGGGGGGGCCGGGGAGCTGTTTTTT. Translated: CASRETGGAGELFF.